Listed below are T cell receptor beta chains from one sample, sequenced in a study of blood T cell repertoires in COVID-19. Generated by immunoSEQ multiplex PCR, the TCRdb table keeps only in-frame clones and is missing some. The profile shows approximately 300,000 clones, 80% to 90% of them singletons. Source material: peripheral blood. The receptors shown here come from a woman in her thirties or forties with acute or convalescent COVID-19. Each CDR3 is given with its conserved first and last residue. D genes are given only for firm matches. Size is stated for part of the rows, as once, few or many counts, or as a class when the clone is expanded.

CDR3aa | CDR3nt | j_gene | d_gene | v_gene | abundance
CASSQDWTGRPQHF | TGTGCCAGCAGCCAAGATTGGACAGGTCGGCCCCAGCATTTT | TRBJ1-5 | TRBD1 | TRBV3-1/TRBV3-2 | -
CASSLWTGEDTIYF | TGCGCCAGCAGCTTGTGGACAGGGGAGGACACCATATATTTT | TRBJ1-3 | TRBD1 | TRBV5-1 | -
CASSQDIGGTEAFF | TGTGCCAGCAGCCAAGACATAGGAGGCACTGAAGCTTTCTTT | TRBJ1-1 | - | TRBV14 | -
CASSWDRVTDTQYF | TGTGCCAGCAGTTGGGACAGGGTAACAGATACGCAGTATTTT | TRBJ2-3 | TRBD1 | TRBV27 | -
CASSLKTGWNEKLFF | TGCGCCAGCAGCCTAAAGACAGGTTGGAATGAAAAACTGTTTTTT | TRBJ1-4 | - | TRBV5-1 | -
CASSEGAVQPQHF | TGTGCCAGCAGTGAAGGTGCGGTTCAGCCCCAGCATTTT | TRBJ1-5 | - | TRBV2 | -
CAWSVYRGGQPQHF | TGTGCCTGGAGTGTATACAGGGGGGGGCAGCCCCAGCATTTT | TRBJ1-5 | TRBD1 | TRBV30 | -
CASSYRGPTDTQYF | TGTGCCAGCAGTTACAGGGGGCCTACAGATACGCAGTATTTT | TRBJ2-3 | TRBD1 | TRBV6-5 | once
CASSFDRPDGYTF | TGCGCCAGCAGCTTCGACAGGCCGGATGGCTACACCTTC | TRBJ1-2 | - | TRBV5-1 | -
CASSQDVAGGQETQYF | TGTGCCAGCAGCCAAGATGTGGCGGGGGGCCAAGAGACCCAGTACTTC | TRBJ2-5 | TRBD2 | TRBV3-1/TRBV3-2 | once
CASSYREYNYGYTF | TGTGCCAGCAGTTACCGGGAATACAACTATGGCTACACCTTC | TRBJ1-2 | - | TRBV6-5 | -
CASRGQGNADTQYF | TGTGCCAGCAGGGGACAGGGGAACGCAGATACGCAGTATTTT | TRBJ2-3 | TRBD1 | TRBV6-1 | -
CASSLVQGALDTEAFF | TGTGCCAGCAGCTTAGTTCAGGGGGCGCTGGACACTGAAGCTTTCTTT | TRBJ1-1 | TRBD1 | TRBV7-9 | many
CAISEGQGASEAFF | TGTGCCATCAGTGAGGGACAGGGCGCCTCTGAAGCTTTCTTT | TRBJ1-1 | TRBD1 | TRBV10-3 | -
CASRAWAGISGNTIYF | TGTGCCAGCAGGGCATGGGCGGGCATCTCTGGAAACACCATATATTTT | TRBJ1-3 | - | TRBV2 | once
CASSVTGGRYYNEQFF | TGTGCCAGCAGTGTTACAGGGGGACGATACTACAATGAGCAGTTCTTC | TRBJ2-1 | TRBD1 | TRBV6-6 | -
CASAVGQPISGNTIYF | TGTGCCAGCGCAGTGGGACAGCCTATCTCTGGAAACACCATATATTTT | TRBJ1-3 | TRBD1 | TRBV18 | -
CASSLVTGATDTQYF | TGTGCCAGCAGCTTGGTCACGGGAGCTACAGATACGCAGTATTTT | TRBJ2-3 | - | TRBV5-6 | -
CAISGGQGDNQPQHF | TGTGCCATCAGTGGGGGACAGGGGGACAATCAGCCCCAGCATTTT | TRBJ1-5 | TRBD1 | TRBV10-3 | -
CASSFRLAGGQETQYF | TGTGCCAGCAGTTTTAGGCTAGCGGGGGGGCAAGAGACCCAGTACTTC | TRBJ2-5 | TRBD2 | TRBV2 | -
CASSLSRRTDTQYF | TGTGCCAGCAGCTTATCTCGGCGGACAGATACGCAGTATTTT | TRBJ2-3 | - | TRBV11-1 | -
CASSWASGYSQSIQYF | TGTGCCAGCAGTTGGGCTAGCGGATATAGCCAAAGCATTCAGTACTTC | TRBJ2-4 | TRBD2 | TRBV6-5 | -
CASSQAPQATIYGYTF | TGCGCCAGCAGCCAAGCCCCCCAGGCGACTATCTATGGCTACACCTTC | TRBJ1-2 | - | TRBV4-1 | -
CASSDGTGGPNQPQHF | TGTGCCAGCAGTGACGGGACAGGGGGCCCCAATCAGCCCCAGCATTTT | TRBJ1-5 | TRBD1 | TRBV6-4 | few
CASSHPGTGPEAFF | TGTGCCAGCAGCCACCCCGGGACAGGGCCAGAAGCTTTCTTT | TRBJ1-1 | TRBD1 | TRBV14 | -
CASSGHRGNYGYTF | TGTGCCAGCAGCGGACACAGGGGCAACTATGGCTACACCTTC | TRBJ1-2 | TRBD1 | TRBV13 | -
CASSLVWALDRDIGYTF | TGCGCCAGCAGCTTGGTGTGGGCGTTGGACAGGGATATTGGCTACACCTTC | TRBJ1-2 | TRBD1 | TRBV5-1 | -
CASSPFGGTDTQYF | TGTGCCAGCAGCCCGTTCGGGGGCACAGATACGCAGTATTTT | TRBJ2-3 | - | TRBV5-6 | -
CASSDGTRQTNEKLFF | TGCGCCAGCAGTGACGGGACACGACAAACTAATGAAAAACTGTTTTTT | TRBJ1-4 | - | TRBV10-1 | -
CASSPSQGDLADTQYF | TGTGCCAGCAGCCCCTCTCAGGGGGATCTAGCAGATACGCAGTATTTT | TRBJ2-3 | TRBD1 | TRBV27 | -
CASSPPSGYGYTF | TGTGCCAGCAGCCCACCCTCGGGGTATGGCTACACCTTC | TRBJ1-2 | - | TRBV14 | -
CASSQATGISQPQHF | TGTGCCAGCAGCCAAGCCACAGGGATTTCACAGCCCCAGCATTTT | TRBJ1-5 | - | TRBV3-1/TRBV3-2 | -
CASSLSYMTEAFF | TGTGCCAGCAGTTTGAGTTATATGACTGAAGCTTTCTTT | TRBJ1-1 | - | TRBV27 | -
CASSADGGGNQPQHF | TGTGCCAGCAGCGCCGACGGGGGTGGCAATCAGCCCCAGCATTTT | TRBJ1-5 | - | TRBV9 | -
CASSPTGVGEKLFF | TGTGCCAGCAGCCCGACAGGGGTGGGGGAAAAACTGTTTTTT | TRBJ1-4 | TRBD1 | TRBV5-6 | -
CASSLVTGGNQPQHF | TGTGCCAGCAGTTTAGTGACAGGGGGCAATCAGCCCCAGCATTTT | TRBJ1-5 | TRBD1 | TRBV27 | -
CASSYQGGPDEQFF | TGTGCCAGCAGCTACCAGGGGGGCCCGGATGAGCAGTTCTTC | TRBJ2-1 | - | TRBV7-2 | -
CASSLRGVGDEQFF | TGTGCCAGCAGCTTGCGCGGGGTTGGGGATGAGCAGTTCTTC | TRBJ2-1 | - | TRBV7-3 | -
CARSDLMKRPHYGYTF | TGTGCCAGAAGCGACTTGATGAAAAGACCCCACTATGGCTACACCTTC | TRBJ1-2 | - | TRBV5-3 | -
CASSFDYRDYGYTF | TGTGCCAGCAGTTTCGACTACAGGGACTATGGCTACACCTTC | TRBJ1-2 | - | TRBV27 | -
CATRTSGYEQFF | TGTGCCACCCGGACTAGTGGCTATGAGCAGTTCTTC | TRBJ2-1 | TRBD2 | TRBV12-3/TRBV12-4 | -
CASSGQGGSADTQYF | TGTGCCAGCAGTGGACAGGGGGGTTCGGCAGATACGCAGTATTTT | TRBJ2-3 | TRBD1 | TRBV2 | -
CASSPPTGVGGYTF | TGCGCCAGCAGCCCACCGACAGGGGTTGGCGGCTACACCTTC | TRBJ1-2 | TRBD1 | TRBV5-1 | -
CASSVLTGGDDGYTF | TGTGCCAGCAGTGTTTTAACAGGAGGGGACGATGGCTACACCTTC | TRBJ1-2 | - | TRBV2 | -
CASSGGRGLSGELFF | TGCGCCAGCAGTGGGGGCAGGGGGCTCTCCGGGGAGCTGTTTTTT | TRBJ2-2 | TRBD1 | TRBV10-1 | -
CASSLTGGVHEKLFF | TGTGCCAGCAGCTTAACGGGGGGCGTCCACGAAAAACTGTTTTTT | TRBJ1-4 | - | TRBV7-2 | -
CASSPQGGKSNQPQHF | TGTGCCAGCAGTCCACAGGGGGGGAAAAGCAATCAGCCCCAGCATTTT | TRBJ1-5 | TRBD1 | TRBV2 | once
CATSRDLGTSGNEQFF | TGTGCCACCAGCAGAGATTTGGGGACTAGCGGTAATGAGCAGTTCTTC | TRBJ2-1 | TRBD2 | TRBV15 | -
CASSFHGWNTEAFF | TGTGCCAGCAGCTTCCACGGGTGGAACACTGAAGCTTTCTTT | TRBJ1-1 | - | TRBV7-2 | -